The present T cell receptor beta chain was sequenced within a study of early T cells in non-severe SARS-CoV-2 infection. General study points: Missing private and CD4 specificities, VDJdb matching favored anti-spike CD8 responses.

Individual cDNA molecules received unique molecular identifiers. TCRdb analysed the 5' RACE reads with MiXCR anew, one entry per CDR3 protein. The top ten hold 3% to 4% of the sample, which has 74,000 or so distinct CDR3 sequences, approximately 10% seen once. There are many counts of this clonotype. What it recognizes is unknown. CDR1 and CDR2 (germline): SQVTM, ANQGSEA. This CDR3 region has 16 residues. Trimming took 4 bases from V and 1 from J, leaving 14 bases between them. What was sequenced was whole blood. The chain joins TRBV29-1 to TRBJ2-6; a weak D match, TRBD2 (6 bases). The source of this sequence is an adult who was a healthcare worker with PCR-confirmed SARS-CoV-2 infection or an uninfected control (not recorded which). The CDR3 bases are TGCAGCGTTGTCTTAGGAGGGAGTTCTGGGGCCAACGTCCTGACTTTC. Its protein is CSVVLGGSSGANVLTF.